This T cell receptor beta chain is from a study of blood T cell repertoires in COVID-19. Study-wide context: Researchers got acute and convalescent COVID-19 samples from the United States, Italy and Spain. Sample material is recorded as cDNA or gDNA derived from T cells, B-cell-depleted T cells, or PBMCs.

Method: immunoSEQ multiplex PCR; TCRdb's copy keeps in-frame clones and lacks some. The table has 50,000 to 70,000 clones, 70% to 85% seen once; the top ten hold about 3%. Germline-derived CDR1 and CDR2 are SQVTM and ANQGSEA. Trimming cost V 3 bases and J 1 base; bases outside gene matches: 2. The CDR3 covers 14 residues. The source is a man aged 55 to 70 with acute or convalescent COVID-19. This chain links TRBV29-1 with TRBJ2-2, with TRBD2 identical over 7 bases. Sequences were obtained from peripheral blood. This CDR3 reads CSVDERGNTGELFF. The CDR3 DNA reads TGCAGCGTTGATGAGCGGGGGAACACCGGGGAGCTGTTTTTT.